This TCR beta chain emerged from a study of T-cell reconstitution after alpha-beta-depleted transplantation in children. In germline, CDR1 is DFQATT, CDR2 SNEGSKA (reference sequence). The CDR3 is made up of 13 amino acids. Trimming stripped 2 bases from V and 2 bases from J, with 6 bases between. A note on this clonotype: Its antigen is not known.

Unique molecular identifiers were incorporated when the TCRbeta library was constructed. Each CDR3 protein gets one entry after TCRdb re-called the PCR reads with MiXCR. The sample lists approximately 79,000 distinct CDR3 sequences; roughly 20% were seen once. Points from the study as a whole: As was reported, about two months after transplant, alpha-beta T cells came from several hundred expanded graft clones. The main origin of T-cell counts and diversity one year after transplant was newly produced T cells. Some patients' high day-60 TCRbeta diversity was traced to surviving recipient T cells and thymic progenitors.

This specimen was PBMCs, mostly from graft donor cells, taken 360 days after TCRalphabeta/CD19-depleted stem cell transplant. This clonotype was sampled from a male patient aged 2-10 years who had a stem cell transplant for acute lymphoblastic leukemia, so the T cells may come from the graft donor. The chain joins TRBV20-1 to TRBJ2-2; no definite D call. In nucleotides, the CDR3 is TGCAGTGCTAGAACTACTAACACCGGGGAGCTGTTTTTT. This gives the protein CSARTTNTGELFF.